This T cell receptor (beta chain) was captured by sequencing in a study of T cell clonality in common variable immunodeficiency (dated by TCRdb to about 2015). Beyond this particular receptor, the publication reports: Even though DNA input was the same, control samples had an average of about 80,000 unique sequences each, compared with 30,000 to 40,000 in CVID samples. Correlations between repertoire features and clinical complications were limited by patient heterogeneity within the CVID cohort. Compared with healthy controls, CVID subjects showed increased TCRbeta clonality (t-test p = 0.018), a feature most characteristic of about a third of subjects. According to the authors, finding the cause of the higher clonality in CVID would require sequencing the repertoires of T cell subpopulations. Healthy controls shared more TCRbeta clones with each other than CVID subjects shared among themselves (p < 0.0001). CVID TCRbeta sequences reportedly showed fewer deletions and N-nucleotide insertions and lacked highly modified clones with 13 or more V deletions.

Deletion took 3 bases off V and 8 bases off J, with a span of 10 bases between the germline ends. The CDR3 spans 13 residues, from the cysteine through the phenylalanine. Part of the CDR3 DNA is given, 30 bases translated from base 1. This clone was detected many times. The antigen it recognizes is unknown. The CDR3 end is not reached by the read, which stops 3 residues before it; the germline J gene fills it in. For sequencing, equivalent amounts of genomic DNA were input from CVID and control samples. For every sample, a 60 bp segment covering the rearranged TCRbeta CDR3 region was amplified and then sequenced. The immunoSEQ assay, a bias-corrected multiplex PCR with high-throughput sequencing, was employed for TCRbeta amplification. Processing in the source paper ran as follows. Every unique nucleotide sequence was considered a clone and was annotated with V, D and J genes, copy number and frequency. Sequences were labeled productive if in frame, and non-productive if out of frame or containing stop codons. As previously described, Shannon's entropy was used to calculate clonality. The predicted amino acid sequences of productive clones were used to derive the mean CDR3 Kyte-Doolittle hydropathy. Hierarchical clustering of scaled V gene usage was performed with the R hclust function using Manhattan distance and complete linkage. To assess clone sharing by CDR3 amino acid sequence, 12 repertoires per group were resampled over 100 rounds. Repertoires were searched for approximately 70 published EBV-specific and a few hundred published CMV-specific TCRbeta sequences. After a couple of CVID samples that produced fewer than 10,000 sequences were dropped from the analysis, some 43 CVID repertoires remained. Imported from immuneACCESS, the table was reduced by TCRdb to in-frame sequences with V and J called. These copies leave out some clones; in studies compared against another copy, an unresolved V gene accounts for under half, and the cause of the remainder is not known. The DNA gave D and trimming, while V, J and clone size come from that table. The table gives more than 55,000 clones for this sample, with none occurring only once. Of the sample, 1.6% falls within the top ten clones.

Predominantly Caucasian heritage was noted among both the CVID patients and the healthy controls. From each donor, about 4.5 to 8.5 ml of heparinized peripheral whole blood was collected. Genomic DNA from adults with common variable immune deficiency (CVID) and from healthy adult controls was the source for sequencing TCRbeta CDR3 repertoires. There were around 22 healthy adult volunteers in the control group (12 female and 10 or so male), ranging in age from roughly 23 to 75 years, with a mean age of approximately 34. Diluted blood was subjected to density centrifugation over Hypaque 1077 or Ficoll-Paque for isolation of peripheral blood mononuclear cells. Genomic DNA was obtained from unsorted mononuclear cells through either Qiagen column purification or a centrifugation-based method.

The chain is assembled from TRBV12-3 or TRBV12-4 and TRBJ2-2, with no D gene named confidently. The sequenced material came from peripheral blood mononuclear cells. The clonotype originates from a person aged 18 to 75 in good health. The CDR3 DNA, read in part, is TGTGCCAGCAGTTTTCTCATAGAGGGGGAG. This codes for CASSFLIEGE. The full CDR3 reads CASSFLIEGELFF.